This T cell receptor (beta chain) was captured in a study of blood T cell repertoires in COVID-19. The ends were cut back, 2 bases at V and 0 bases at J, with 17 bases in the middle. This CDR3 has 18 amino acids. Germline CDR1 reads SGHTA; CDR2 reads FQGNSA. In the authors' workflow: Reference gene primers were amplified, and this amplification served to estimate nucleated cell counts. Here immunoSEQ multiplex PCR was the method, and the copy in TCRdb shows in-frame clones only, minus some. For V, J and clone size, that table is used; D and trimming come from the DNA. Among some 200,000 clones listed, roughly 92% were seen once.

Sequenced sample: peripheral blood. The chain couples TRBV7-2 to TRBJ1-3, with TRBD1 as a possible D gene (5 bases). The source of this sequence is a man in his thirties or forties with COVID-19, enrolled during active disease. CDR3 region: CASSLNLVDIYSGNTIYF. In nucleotides, the CDR3 is TGTGCCAGCAGCTTAAATCTTGTGGACATCTACTCTGGAAACACCATATATTTT. The whole variable domain, filled in from reference TRBV7-2 and TRBJ1-3, reads GAGVSQSPSNKVTEKGKDVELRCDPISGHTALYWYRQSLGQGLEFLIYFQGNSAPDKSGLPSDRFSAERTGGSVSTLTIQRTQQEDSAVYLCASSLNLVDIYSGNTIYFGEGSWLTVV.